This T cell receptor (beta chain) was recorded in a study of control samples from healthy donors and cancer patients. Some clones are missing from TCRdb's copy, which holds only in-frame ones; the method was immunoSEQ multiplex PCR. Among some 30,000 clones listed, 91% were seen once. The CDR3 length is 17 residues. Losses at the gene ends were 4 bases for V and 3 bases for J; bases not matched to a gene: 12. Germline CDR1 SGHAT, CDR2 FQNNGV. The origin of this receptor is a man aged 50 to 59 with lung cancer. Specimen: PBMCs. V is TRBV11-2 and J is TRBJ2-1; 7 bases are a match to TRBD1. CDR3 nucleotide sequence: TGTGCCAGCAGCTCTACCCCCTCGGGACAGATCTACAATGAGCAGTTCTTC. Translated: CASSSTPSGQIYNEQFF.